This TCR beta chain was captured by sequencing in a study of CXCR3-negative and CXCR3-positive naive CD8 T cells. This CDR3 has 15 residues. Germline CDR1 MNHEY, CDR2 SVGAGI. Points from the study as a whole: Between one naive subset and the other, surface CD5 was comparable, and TCR strength was inferred from TRB CDR3 properties. Relative to CXCR3-negative naive cells, CXCR3-positive naive cells had more hydrophobic TRB CDR3s.

CD8+ T cell subsets were each sorted in triplicate, 300,000 or so cells apiece. Note on this clonotype: Antigen unknown.

The authors prepared UMI-labeled TRB cDNA libraries by 5' RACE. TCRdb re-called the 5' RACE reads; every CDR3 protein appears as one record, without DNA. This specimen shows 85,000 to 130,000 distinct CDR3 sequences; the ten leading clones hold over 0.35%. The clonotype was recovered from a human donor in good health. Some clones in this sample may be carry-over from other donors' samples. The sequencing input was naive CXCR3+ CD8+ T cells from blood. Subset reported: CD45RO-CCR7+CD27+CD95- naive CD8+ T cells expressing CXCR3 (TNR3+). The gene calls are TRBV6-5 and TRBJ2-7; TCRdb's D call of TRBD1 is untestable without DNA. The CDR3 spells CASSLDRGLLYEQYF.